The 10 T cell receptor beta chains given below trace back to one sample, sequenced in a study of blood T cell repertoires in COVID-19 (TCRdb year 2020). Libraries were built with the immunoSEQ multiplex PCR assay. Drawn from immuneACCESS, this table holds only the in-frame rearrangements with V and J called that TCRdb kept. Clones are partly lost; checked studies trace under half to an unresolved V gene and leave the rest unexplained. This sample has under 150,000 clones in its table, and more than 80% of those were observed once. The ten largest clones take up approximately 4.5% of the sample. Specimen: peripheral blood. The source is a woman in her forties or fifties with acute or convalescent COVID-19.

In its sample, this clone was seen once. The genes are TRBV28 and TRBJ2-5, with D tentatively TRBD1 (5 bases). There are 12 residues in the CDR3. V was clipped by 5 bases and J by 7 bases, with 11 bases between them. Germline V CDR1 and CDR2: MDHEN, SYDVKM. CDR3 residues: CASSATAMTQYF. CDR3 nucleotide sequence: TGTGCCAGCAGTGCGACAGCCATGACCCAGTACTTC.

The chain joins TRBV11-2 to TRBJ1-6; D gene uncertain. Germline CDR1 and CDR2: SGHAT and FQNNGV. Trimming cost V 5 bases and J 8 bases, with 25 bases left between them. CDR3 length: 18 residues. CDR3 sequence (DNA): TGTGCCAGCAGCCCACGGCCGGCAAACGAGGCTTATCATTCACCCCTCCACTTT. It yields the protein CASSPRPANEAYHSPLHF.

The gene calls are TRBV28 and TRBJ1-5; D remains unclear. The V and J ends lost 2 bases and 10 bases respectively, with 9 bases between them. CDR3 length equals 12 residues. Germline V CDR1 and CDR2: MDHEN, SYDVKM. The CDR3 region is CASSLSTQPQHF. CDR3 bases: TGTGCCAGCAGTTTAAGCACGCAACCCCAGCATTTT.

CDR3 in amino acids: CASSLERDRATGELFF. CDR3 nucleotide sequence: TGTGCCAGCAGCTTAGAACGGGACAGGGCTACGGGGGAGCTGTTTTTT. The V gene is TRBV13, the J gene TRBJ2-2; TRBD1 aligns across 9 bases. Germline CDR1 and CDR2: PRHDT and FYEKMQ (reference sequence). The V gene end was trimmed by 1 base and the J gene end by 8 bases; junction bases not matched to a gene: 8. The CDR3 length is 16 residues.

This chain uses TRBV28 with TRBJ1-5, with D maybe TRBD1 (6 bases). The CDR3 consists of 14 residues. Per germline, CDR1 MDHEN and CDR2 SYDVKM. V was cut by 5 bases and J by 5 bases, with 13 bases left in between. CDR3 in amino acids: CASSPPAGDQPQHF. The CDR3 DNA reads TGTGCCAGCAGTCCGCCCGCAGGGGATCAGCCCCAGCATTTT. Looking up the rest from reference TRBV28 and TRBJ1-5 gives the full variable domain: DVKVTQSSRYLVKRTGEKVFLECVQDMDHENMFWYRQDPGLGLRLIYFSYDVKMKEKGDIPEGYSVSREKKERFSLILESASTNQTSMYLCASSPPAGDQPQHFGDGTRLSIL.

This clone was seen only once. The chain combines TRBV4-3 with TRBJ2-3; TRBD2 is a possible D gene (5 bases). The germline V gene has CDR1 LGHNA and CDR2 YSLEER. The CDR3 has 16 amino acids. Trimming removed 0 bases at V and 7 bases at J, with 17 bases between. In DNA form, the CDR3 reads TGCGCCAGCAGCCAAGACGACGGGGTGGTTTTGAATACGCAGTATTTT. Protein: CASSQDDGVVLNTQYF.

The rearrangement uses TRBV5-6 and TRBJ1-4, with D possibly matching TRBD1 (5 bases). Germline loops: CDR1 SGHDT, CDR2 YYEEEE. V was cut by 4 bases and J by 6 bases, with 19 bases left in between. The CDR3 has 16 amino acids. In DNA form, the CDR3 reads TGTGCCAGCAGCAAGGACCCGGGACTGAGTTATGAAAAACTGTTTTTT. Translating it yields CASSKDPGLSYEKLFF.

The rearrangement joins TRBV7-8 to TRBJ1-4; D gene uncertain. The V and J ends lost 2 bases and 4 bases respectively, with 14 bases between them. The CDR3 totals 16 residues. Germline values: CDR1 SGHVS, CDR2 FQNEAQ. Here the CDR3 reads CASSLLSPRFNEKLFF. The CDR3 DNA reads as TGTGCCAGCAGCTTATTATCCCCTCGGTTTAATGAAAAACTGTTTTTT.

The chain employs TRBV6-5 and TRBJ1-1, with 8 nucleotides matching TRBD1. The CDR3 is 12 residues long. Germline values: CDR1 MNHEY, CDR2 SVGAGI. Trimming took 5 bases from V and 7 from J; bases not matched to a gene: 3. The CDR3 protein is CASSQTGGEAFF. CDR3 nucleotide sequence: TGTGCCAGCAGTCAAACAGGGGGTGAAGCTTTCTTT.

This clone has only one observation. The gene calls are TRBV6-5 and TRBJ1-1; TRBD1 matches 7 bases. Germline trimming cut 6 bases from V and 1 base from J; bases unmatched to any gene: 2. Germline CDR1 is MNHEY and CDR2 is SVGAGI. The CDR3 contains 13 residues. The CDR3 is CASSRGENTEAFF. The CDR3 DNA follows: TGTGCCAGCAGCAGGGGGGAGAACACTGAAGCTTTCTTT.